Following are 31 T cell receptor beta chains from one sample sequenced in a study of blood T cell repertoires in COVID-19. This table comes from immunoSEQ multiplex PCR, and its TCRdb copy is limited to in-frame clones, with some not included. The sample includes roughly 190,000 clones, 84% of them seen just once. The specimen was PBMCs or T cells enriched from blood (not recorded which). The receptors here all came from a woman in her 30s who had been exposed to COVID-19.

V is TRBV15 and J is TRBJ1-2; weak D call: TRBD1 (5 bases). This CDR3 comprises 12 residues. The germline CDR1 and CDR2 sequences are LNHNV and YYDKDF (reference sequence). V was cut by 0 bases and J by 10 bases, with 9 bases left in between. The CDR3 protein is CATSRDGHPYTF. The DNA for the CDR3 is TGTGCCACCAGCAGAGACGGACACCCCTACACCTTC. Using reference TRBV15 and TRBJ1-2 for the parts outside the CDR3, the full variable domain is DAMVIQNPRYQVTQFGKPVTLSCSQTLNHNVMYWYQQKSSQAPKLLFHYYDKDFNNEADTPDNFQSRRPNTSFCFLDIRSPGLGDTAMYLCATSRDGHPYTFGSGTRLTVV.

This chain connects TRBV2 to TRBJ2-7; TRBD1 might be the D (5 bases). Germline V gene sequence: CDR1 SNHLY, CDR2 FYNNEI. V was cut by 9 bases and J by 0 bases, with 15 bases left in between. The length of the CDR3 is 14 residues. The CDR3 region is CASLYRWSSYEQYF. The CDR3 nucleotides read TGTGCCAGTTTGTACAGGTGGAGCTCCTACGAGCAGTACTTC.

The CDR3 sequence: CAIRFVQGDTEAFF. The CDR3 coding sequence is TGTGCCATCAGGTTCGTTCAGGGGGACACTGAAGCTTTCTTT. The chain joins TRBV10-3 to TRBJ1-1, with TRBD1 matching 7 bases. J gave up 3 bases and V 6 bases, and 7 bases lay outside the gene matches. The V gene's germline CDR1 is ENHRY and CDR2 SYGVKD. The CDR3 spans 14 residues.

The V call is TRBV27, the J call TRBJ1-2; 7 nucleotides agree with TRBD1. The CDR3 extends over 12 amino acids. The junction had 2 bases not matched to a gene; V was cut back by 4 bases and J by 6 bases. Germline values: CDR1 MNHEY, CDR2 SMNVEV (reference sequence). CDR3 protein: CASSSTGNGYTF. In DNA, the CDR3 is TGTGCCAGCAGTTCGACAGGGAATGGCTACACCTTC.

The chain is built from TRBV4-1 and TRBJ1-1, with 12 bases that match TRBD1. V lost 1 base to trimming and J lost 8 bases; unmatched junction nucleotides: 2. The CDR3 runs 14 residues. The germline V gene has CDR1 MGHRA and CDR2 YSYEKL. The CDR3 is CASSQAGTGGEAFF. CDR3 sequence (DNA): TGCGCCAGCAGCCAAGCCGGGACAGGGGGCGAAGCTTTCTTT.

Here the CDR3 reads CASSLGRHTEAFF. In DNA, the CDR3 is TGTGCCAGCAGCTTGGGGCGGCACACTGAAGCTTTCTTT. The chain carries TRBV11-3 and TRBJ1-1, with D tentatively TRBD1 (5 bases). The ends were cut back, 3 bases at V and 3 bases at J, with 8 bases in the middle. The CDR3 is made up of 13 amino acids. From germline, CDR1 is SGHNT and CDR2 YENEEA.

This rearrangement joins TRBV7-9 to TRBJ1-4; D possibly corresponds to TRBD1 (5 bases). The germline V gene encodes CDR1 SEHNR and CDR2 FQNEAQ (reference sequence). The CDR3 extends over 15 amino acids. The V end was cut by 4 bases, the J end by 7 bases, with 16 bases between. CDR3 coding DNA: TGTGCCAGCAGCTACTCTCAGGGACTTGGTGAAAAACTGTTTTTT. Translation: CASSYSQGLGEKLFF.

V is TRBV28 and J is TRBJ1-5; D is undetermined. The CDR3 runs to 14 residues. V was trimmed by 7 bases and J by 2 bases, leaving 12 bases between them. Germline values: CDR1 MDHEN, CDR2 SYDVKM. The CDR3 region has the DNA TGTGCCAGCAATAGCGTTGAGGGCAATCAGCCCCAGCATTTT. Translated: CASNSVEGNQPQHF.

The chain recombines TRBV21-1 with TRBJ1-2; the D call TRBD1 from the table was never checked on the DNA. TRBV21-1 is a known pseudogene. The length of the CDR3 is 18 residues. The CDR3 DNA follows: TGTGCCAGCAGCAAAGAACACTTTTGGGCAGAAAAAATATGTGGCTACACCTTC. It codes for CASSKEHFWAEKICGYTF.

This chain joins TRBV18 and TRBJ2-5; D is possibly TRBD2 (6 bases). Germline assignment: CDR1 KGHSH and CDR2 LQKENI. The CDR3 is 13 residues long. V was clipped by 5 bases and J by 2 bases, with 9 bases between them. CDR3 DNA: TGTGCCAGCTCAGGCGGGGTTCAAGAGACCCAGTACTTC. This translates into CASSGGVQETQYF.

The chain combines TRBV5-1 with TRBJ2-1; weak D call: TRBD2 (5 bases). This CDR3 has 16 residues. Germline values: CDR1 SGHRS, CDR2 YFSETQ. The V end lost 4 bases, the J end lost 6 bases, and 20 bases lay between the germline ends. The CDR3 loop is CASSTQLVTGSNEQFF. The CDR3 region has the DNA TGCGCCAGCAGCACACAACTAGTAACGGGAAGCAATGAGCAGTTCTTC.

The rearrangement joins TRBV4-3 to TRBJ1-2, with unresolved D. CDR1 and CDR2 (germline): LGHNA, YSLEER. The CDR3 runs 15 residues. V was pared by 0 bases and J by 2 bases, with 10 bases between. CDR3 coding DNA: TGCGCCAGCAGCCAAGAGTCTGGCGGAAACTATGGCTACACCTTC. Protein: CASSQESGGNYGYTF.

This rearrangement joins TRBV10-3 to TRBJ1-5; D is ambiguous. The germline gives CDR1 ENHRY, CDR2 SYGVKD. This CDR3 spans 12 amino acids. Between the trimmed V and J ends, which lost 4 bases and 5 bases, there was a span of 6 bases. CDR3 in amino acids: CAISGGDQPQHF. The CDR3 DNA is TGTGCCATCAGTGGAGGTGATCAGCCCCAGCATTTT.

The CDR3 reads CASSKTGGQTMNTEAFF. The CDR3, as DNA: TGTGCCAGCAGCAAGACAGGGGGGCAGACTATGAACACTGAAGCTTTCTTT. The chain has TRBV9 and TRBJ1-1; 9 bases agree with TRBD1. In germline, CDR1 is SGDLS, CDR2 YYNGEE. The CDR3 consists of 17 residues. The junction had 10 bases not matched to a gene; V was cut back by 4 bases and J by 0 bases.

The chain has TRBV15 and TRBJ1-3; D might be TRBD1 (6 bases). V shed 2 bases and J shed 0 bases, with 11 bases lying between them. The CDR3 totals 16 residues. Germline V gene lookup returns CDR1 LNHNV and CDR2 YYDKDF (reference sequence). The CDR3 is CATSRPTGYSGNTIYF. The CDR3 nucleotides read TGTGCCACCAGCAGACCTACAGGGTACTCTGGAAACACCATATATTTT.

This clone has just one count. The rearrangement uses TRBV4-3 and TRBJ2-3; perhaps TRBD2 as D (5 bases). From germline, CDR1 is LGHNA and CDR2 YSLEER. The CDR3 sequence is 16 residues long. The V end lost 3 bases, the J end lost 4 bases, and 17 bases lay between the germline ends. The CDR3 nucleotides are TGCGCCAGCAGCCACGGACGGGGTCTCGGTGCAGATACGCAGTATTTT. Protein: CASSHGRGLGADTQYF.

This clone showed up just once. V usage is TRBV2 and J usage is TRBJ2-3; D is unclear. The CDR3 consists of 10 residues. V lost 8 bases and J 6 bases, leaving 6 bases between the germline ends. Germline V gene data show CDR1 as SNHLY and CDR2 as FYNNEI. CDR3 DNA: TGTGCCAGCGTCGGGGATACGCAGTATTTT. Protein sequence: CASVGDTQYF.

The V gene is TRBV27, the J gene TRBJ1-1; D not resolved. V gave up 2 bases and J gave up 4 bases, with 11 bases separating them. Germline V gene sequence: CDR1 MNHEY, CDR2 SMNVEV (reference sequence). The CDR3 loop spans 14 amino acids. CDR3 DNA: TGTGCCAGCAGTTTAGGTTTAGGGAGCACTGAAGCTTTCTTT. Amino acids: CASSLGLGSTEAFF.

This rearrangement joins TRBV14 to TRBJ1-1; a weak D match, TRBD1 (6 bases). The length of the CDR3 is 14 residues. V gave up 4 bases and J gave up 3 bases, with 12 bases separating them. Per germline, CDR1 SGHDN and CDR2 FVKESK. CDR3 loop: CASSLTRGDTEAFF. CDR3 bases: TGTGCCAGCAGCCTTACCAGGGGTGACACTGAAGCTTTCTTT. Supplemented by reference TRBV14 and TRBJ1-1, the full variable domain reads EAGVTQFPSHSVIEKGQTVTLRCDPISGHDNLYWYRRVMGKEIKFLLHFVKESKQDESGMPNNRFLAERTGGTYSTLKVQPAELEDSGVYFCASSLTRGDTEAFFGQGTRLTVV.

V is TRBV30 and J is TRBJ2-5; TRBD2 is a possible D gene (6 bases). Trimming removed 3 bases at V and 2 bases at J, with 13 bases between. The CDR3 extends over 14 amino acids. CDR1 and CDR2 from the germline V gene are GTSNPN and SVGIG (reference sequence). Here the CDR3 DNA reads TGTGCCTGGAGCGATCGGGGGTTTCAAGAGACCCAGTACTTC. Its translation: CAWSDRGFQETQYF.

J is TRBJ1-3 and V is TRBV19; perhaps TRBD1 as D (5 bases). The germline V and J ends were trimmed by 10 bases and 0 bases, with 22 bases remaining between them. The CDR3 spans 17 residues. Germline lookup yields CDR1 LNHDA and CDR2 SQIVND (reference sequence). CDR3 DNA: TGTGCCACCACGACCTGGGGGGGGTGGAGCTCTGGAAACACCATATATTTT. This codes for CATTTWGGWSSGNTIYF.

The V gene is TRBV5-4, the J gene TRBJ2-3; unclear D gene. CDR3 length: 13 amino acids. The ends were cut back, 0 bases at V and 2 bases at J, with 4 bases in the middle. Germline V gene data show CDR1 as SGHNT and CDR2 as YYREEE (reference sequence). The CDR3 region is CASSLGNTDTQYF. The CDR3 nucleotides are TGTGCCAGCAGCTTGGGTAACACAGATACGCAGTATTTT.

The chain carries TRBV19 and TRBJ1-1, with a possible D match to TRBD1 (6 bases). Germline values: CDR1 LNHDA, CDR2 SQIVND (reference sequence). CDR3 length: 15 amino acids. Trimming pared 1 base from V and 6 bases from J, leaving 15 bases between. The CDR3 coding sequence is TGTGCCAGTAGTATAGTTCTGGGGGCGAGGGCTGAAGCTTTCTTT. Amino acid sequence: CASSIVLGARAEAFF.

This clone has only one observation. The chain links TRBV20-1 to TRBJ2-7, with D possibly TRBD1 on 5 matching bases. The germline V gene encodes CDR1 DFQATT and CDR2 SNEGSKA (reference sequence). The CDR3 sequence is 11 residues long. Trimming pared 2 bases from V and 3 bases from J, leaving 5 bases between. CDR3 bases: TGCAGTGCTAGACAGGGCTACGAGCAGTACTTC. This translates into CSARQGYEQYF.

The rearrangement uses TRBV23-1 and TRBJ1-5; D is perhaps TRBD1 (5 bases). TRBV23-1 is identified as an open reading frame with a role that is uncertain. This CDR3 is built from 18 residues. V lost 0 bases, J lost 2 bases, and 17 bases lay in between. In DNA form, the CDR3 reads TGCGCCAGCAGTCAATCGAGACAGCAGGGTGGACGCAATCAGCCCCAGCATTTT. Amino acids: CASSQSRQQGGRNQPQHF.

The CDR3 protein is CASSPPSGDNSPLHF. CDR3 coding DNA: TGTGCCAGCAGCCCCCCTAGCGGGGATAATTCACCCCTCCACTTT. This chain connects TRBV3-1 (or the pseudogene TRBV3-2) to TRBJ1-6; no clear D. Germline V gene data show CDR1 as LGHDT and CDR2 as YNNKEL (reference sequence). The CDR3 spans 15 residues. The V end lost 4 bases, the J end lost 5 bases, and 12 bases lay between the germline ends.

The V gene is TRBV15, the J gene TRBJ1-3; D may be TRBD1 (6 bases). CDR3 size: 15 residues. Trimming pared 5 bases from V and 2 bases from J, leaving 13 bases between. In germline, CDR1 is LNHNV, CDR2 YYDKDF (reference sequence). The DNA of the CDR3 is TGTGCCACCAGCCCCTCCAGGGGCACTGGAAACACCATATATTTT. Translation: CATSPSRGTGNTIYF.

The chain couples TRBV5-1 to TRBJ1-3; D is ambiguous. CDR1 is SGHRS, CDR2 YFSETQ, per germline. V lost 3 bases, J lost 0 bases, and 7 bases lay in between. The CDR3 runs 14 residues. The CDR3 DNA is TGCGCCAGCAGCTCATCTACCTCTGGAAACACCATATATTTT. Protein: CASSSSTSGNTIYF.

The genes are TRBV7-2 and TRBJ1-5, with D possibly TRBD1 on 6 matching bases. The CDR3 is 17 amino acids. The germline V and J ends were trimmed by 0 bases and 0 bases, with 12 bases remaining between them. The germline gives CDR1 SGHTA, CDR2 FQGNSA. This chain's CDR3 is CASSLASRGHSNQPQHF. The CDR3 DNA reads TGTGCCAGCAGCTTAGCTTCCAGGGGCCATAGCAATCAGCCCCAGCATTTT. The whole variable domain, remainder taken from reference TRBV7-2 and TRBJ1-5, is GAGVSQSPSNKVTEKGKDVELRCDPISGHTALYWYRQSLGQGLEFLIYFQGNSAPDKSGLPSDRFSAERTGGSVSTLTIQRTQQEDSAVYLCASSLASRGHSNQPQHFGDGTRLSIL.

J is TRBJ1-2 and V is TRBV19; TRBD1 matches at 7 bases. V gave up 9 bases and J gave up 4 bases; unmatched junction bases: 11. CDR3 length: 14 residues. The V gene's germline CDR1 is LNHDA and CDR2 SQIVND (reference sequence). The DNA for the CDR3 is TGTGCCAGCCGCATTTTAACAGGGGTCTATGGCTACACCTTC. Residues: CASRILTGVYGYTF. The variable domain in full, with the rest retrieved from reference TRBV19 and TRBJ1-2, is DGGITQSPKYLFRKEGQNVTLSCEQNLNHDAMYWYRQDPGQGLRLIYYSQIVNDFQKGDIAEGYSVSREKKESFPLTVTSAQKNPTAFYLCASRILTGVYGYTFGSGTRLTVV.

The V call is TRBV6-2 or TRBV6-3, the J call TRBJ2-7, with a possible D match to TRBD2 (5 bases). The germline V gene has CDR1 MNHEY and CDR2 SVGEGT. CDR3 size: 16 residues. Trimming took off 0 bases at V and 0 bases at J, with 12 bases between the two ends. As DNA, the CDR3 is TGTGCCAGCAGTTACTCGAGAGACACTAGCTCCTACGAGCAGTACTTC. This sequence encodes CASSYSRDTSSYEQYF.